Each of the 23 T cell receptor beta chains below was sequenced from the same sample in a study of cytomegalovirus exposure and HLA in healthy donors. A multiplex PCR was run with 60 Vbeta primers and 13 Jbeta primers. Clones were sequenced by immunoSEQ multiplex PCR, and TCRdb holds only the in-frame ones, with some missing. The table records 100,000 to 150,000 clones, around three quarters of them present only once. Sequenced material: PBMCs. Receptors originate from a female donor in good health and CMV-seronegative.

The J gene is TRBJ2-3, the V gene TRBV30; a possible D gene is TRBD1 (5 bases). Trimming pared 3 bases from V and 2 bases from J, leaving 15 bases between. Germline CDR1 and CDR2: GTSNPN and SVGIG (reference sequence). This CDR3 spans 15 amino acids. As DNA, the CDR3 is TGTGCCTGGAGCGCCAGGGCAGGGTCCACAGATACGCAGTATTTT. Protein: CAWSARAGSTDTQYF.

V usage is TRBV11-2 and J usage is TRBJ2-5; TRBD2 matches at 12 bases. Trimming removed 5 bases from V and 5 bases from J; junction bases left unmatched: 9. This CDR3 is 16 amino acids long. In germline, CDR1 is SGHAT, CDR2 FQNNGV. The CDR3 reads CASSLQRLAGVETQYF. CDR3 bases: TGTGCCAGCAGCCTACAGAGACTAGCGGGAGTGGAGACCCAGTACTTC.

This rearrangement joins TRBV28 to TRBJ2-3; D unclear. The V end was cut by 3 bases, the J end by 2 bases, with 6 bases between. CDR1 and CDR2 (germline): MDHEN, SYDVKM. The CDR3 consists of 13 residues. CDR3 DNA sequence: TGTGCCAGCAGTTTTGCGTCCACAGATACGCAGTATTTT. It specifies CASSFASTDTQYF. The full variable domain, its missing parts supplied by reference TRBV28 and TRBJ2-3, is DVKVTQSSRYLVKRTGEKVFLECVQDMDHENMFWYRQDPGLGLRLIYFSYDVKMKEKGDIPEGYSVSREKKERFSLILESASTNQTSMYLCASSFASTDTQYFGPGTRLTVL.

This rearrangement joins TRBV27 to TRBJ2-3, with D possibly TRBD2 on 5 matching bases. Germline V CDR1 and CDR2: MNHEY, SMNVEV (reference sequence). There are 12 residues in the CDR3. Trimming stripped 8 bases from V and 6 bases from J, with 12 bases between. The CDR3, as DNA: TGTGCCAGCGGAGACTATGCTGATACGCAGTATTTT. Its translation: CASGDYADTQYF.

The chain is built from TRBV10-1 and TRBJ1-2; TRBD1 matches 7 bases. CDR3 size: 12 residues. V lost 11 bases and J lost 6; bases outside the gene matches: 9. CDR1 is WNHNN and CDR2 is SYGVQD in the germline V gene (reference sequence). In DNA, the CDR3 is TGCGCCCCCCAGGGGGAGGTGGATGGCTACACCTTC. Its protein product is CAPQGEVDGYTF.

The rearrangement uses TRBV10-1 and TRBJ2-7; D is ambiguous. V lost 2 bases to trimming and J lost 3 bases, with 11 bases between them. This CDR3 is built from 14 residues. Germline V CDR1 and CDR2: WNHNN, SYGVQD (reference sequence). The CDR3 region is CASSEGGNRYEQYF. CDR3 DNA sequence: TGCGCCAGCAGTGAGGGCGGAAATCGCTACGAGCAGTACTTC.

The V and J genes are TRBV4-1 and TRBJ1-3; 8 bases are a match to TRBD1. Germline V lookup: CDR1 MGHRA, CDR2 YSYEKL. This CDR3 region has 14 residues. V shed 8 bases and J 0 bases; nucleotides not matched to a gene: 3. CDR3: CASRQGPSGNTIYF. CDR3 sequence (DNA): TGCGCCAGCCGACAGGGGCCCTCTGGAAACACCATATATTTT.

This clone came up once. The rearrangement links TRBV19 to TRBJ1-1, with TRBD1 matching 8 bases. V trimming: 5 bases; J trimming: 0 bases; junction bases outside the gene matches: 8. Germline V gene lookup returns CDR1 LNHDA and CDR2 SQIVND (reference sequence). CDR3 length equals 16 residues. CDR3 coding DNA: TGTGCCAGTAGTCACCGACAGGGGAGGCTGAACACTGAAGCTTTCTTT. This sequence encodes CASSHRQGRLNTEAFF. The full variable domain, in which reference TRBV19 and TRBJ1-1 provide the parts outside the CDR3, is DGGITQSPKYLFRKEGQNVTLSCEQNLNHDAMYWYRQDPGQGLRLIYYSQIVNDFQKGDIAEGYSVSREKKESFPLTVTSAQKNPTAFYLCASSHRQGRLNTEAFFGQGTRLTVV.

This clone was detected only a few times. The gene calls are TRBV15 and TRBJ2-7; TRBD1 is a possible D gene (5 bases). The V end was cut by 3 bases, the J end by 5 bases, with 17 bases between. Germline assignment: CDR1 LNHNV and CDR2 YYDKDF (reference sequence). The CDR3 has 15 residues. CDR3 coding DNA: TGTGCCACCAGCAGCTCTCAAGGGGATGTGAACGAGCAGTACTTC. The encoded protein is CATSSSQGDVNEQYF.

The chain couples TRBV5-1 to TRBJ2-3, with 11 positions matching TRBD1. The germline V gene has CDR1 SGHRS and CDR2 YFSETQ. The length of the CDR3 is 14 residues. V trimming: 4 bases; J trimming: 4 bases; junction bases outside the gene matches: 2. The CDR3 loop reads CASSLDRGPDTQYF. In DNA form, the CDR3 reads TGCGCCAGCAGCCTGGACAGGGGGCCAGATACGCAGTATTTT. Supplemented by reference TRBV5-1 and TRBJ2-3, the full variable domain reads KAGVTQTPRYLIKTRGQQVTLSCSPISGHRSVSWYQQTPGQGLQFLFEYFSETQRNKGNFPGRFSGRQFSNSRSEMNVSTLELGDSALYLCASSLDRGPDTQYFGPGTRLTVL.

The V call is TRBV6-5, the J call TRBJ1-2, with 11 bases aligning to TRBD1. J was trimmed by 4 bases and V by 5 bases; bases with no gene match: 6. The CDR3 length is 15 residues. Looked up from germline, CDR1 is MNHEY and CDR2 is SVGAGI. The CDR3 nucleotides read TGTGCCAGCAGTCCCCGGGACAGGGGGAGCTATGGCTACACCTTC. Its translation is CASSPRDRGSYGYTF.

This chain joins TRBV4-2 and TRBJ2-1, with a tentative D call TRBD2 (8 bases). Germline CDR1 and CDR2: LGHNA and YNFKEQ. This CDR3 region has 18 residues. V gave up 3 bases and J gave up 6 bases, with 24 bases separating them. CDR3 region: CASSHPPGGRTGFNEQFF. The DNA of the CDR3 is TGTGCCAGCAGCCATCCCCCGGGGGGGAGGACAGGTTTCAATGAGCAGTTCTTC.

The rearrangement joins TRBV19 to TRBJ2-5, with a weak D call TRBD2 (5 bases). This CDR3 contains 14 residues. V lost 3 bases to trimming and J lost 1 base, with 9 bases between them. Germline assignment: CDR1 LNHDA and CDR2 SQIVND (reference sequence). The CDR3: CASSIGGSQETQYF. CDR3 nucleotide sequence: TGTGCCAGTAGTATCGGCGGGTCCCAAGAGACCCAGTACTTC.

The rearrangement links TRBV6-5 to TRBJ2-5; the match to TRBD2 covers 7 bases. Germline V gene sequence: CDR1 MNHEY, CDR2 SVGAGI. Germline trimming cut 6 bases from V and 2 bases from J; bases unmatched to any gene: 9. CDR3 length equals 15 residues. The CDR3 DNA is TGTGCCAGCAGGGACTTTGGGGGGGTACAAGAGACCCAGTACTTC. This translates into CASRDFGGVQETQYF.

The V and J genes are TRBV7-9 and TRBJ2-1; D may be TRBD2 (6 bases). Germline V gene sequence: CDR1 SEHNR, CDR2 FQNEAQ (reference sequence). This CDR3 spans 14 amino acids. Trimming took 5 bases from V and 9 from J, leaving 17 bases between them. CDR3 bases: TGTGCCAGCAGCCCCGTCGGCGGGAACTTTGAGCAGTTCTTC. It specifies CASSPVGGNFEQFF.

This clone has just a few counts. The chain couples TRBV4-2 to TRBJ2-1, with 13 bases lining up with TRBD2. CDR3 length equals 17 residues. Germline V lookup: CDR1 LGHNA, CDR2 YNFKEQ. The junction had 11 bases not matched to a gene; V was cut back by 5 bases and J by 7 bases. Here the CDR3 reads CASSSSTGTSGVNEQFF. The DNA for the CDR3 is TGTGCCAGCAGCTCATCAACCGGGACTAGCGGGGTAAATGAGCAGTTCTTC.

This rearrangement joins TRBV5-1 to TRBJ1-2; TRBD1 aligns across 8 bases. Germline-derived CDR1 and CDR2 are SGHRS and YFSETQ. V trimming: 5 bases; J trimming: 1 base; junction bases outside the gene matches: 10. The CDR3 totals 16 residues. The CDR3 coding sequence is TGCGCCAGCAGGGCAGCCCAGGGGGCTAGTAACTATGGCTACACCTTC. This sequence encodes CASRAAQGASNYGYTF.

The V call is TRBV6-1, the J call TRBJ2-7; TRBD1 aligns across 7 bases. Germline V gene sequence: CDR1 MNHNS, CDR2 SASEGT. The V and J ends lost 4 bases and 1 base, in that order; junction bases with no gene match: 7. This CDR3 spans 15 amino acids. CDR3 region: CASSVGTVSSYEQYF. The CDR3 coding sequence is TGTGCCAGCAGTGTCGGGACAGTTTCATCCTACGAGCAGTACTTC.

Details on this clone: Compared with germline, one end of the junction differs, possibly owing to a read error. DNA for the CDR3: TGTTCCAGCAGCCCCCCCGGGACTATTACCTACAATGAGCAGTTCTTC. Protein sequence: CSSSPPGTITYNEQFF. J is TRBJ2-1 and V is TRBV7-9; 7 nucleotides align to TRBD2. Per the germline V gene, CDR1 is SEHNR and CDR2 is FQNEAQ (reference sequence). The CDR3 has 16 residues.

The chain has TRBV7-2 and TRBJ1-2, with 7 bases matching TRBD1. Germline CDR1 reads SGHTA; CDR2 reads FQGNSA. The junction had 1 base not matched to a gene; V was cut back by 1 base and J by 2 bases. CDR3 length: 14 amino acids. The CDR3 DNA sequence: TGTGCCAGCAGCTTAGGGACAGGAAACTATGGCTACACCTTC. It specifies CASSLGTGNYGYTF.

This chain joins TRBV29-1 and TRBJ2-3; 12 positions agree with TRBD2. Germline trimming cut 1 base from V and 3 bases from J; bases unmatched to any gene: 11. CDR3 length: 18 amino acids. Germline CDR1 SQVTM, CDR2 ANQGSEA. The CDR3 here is CSVEARLAGGPGTDTQYF. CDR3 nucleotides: TGCAGCGTTGAAGCCAGGCTAGCGGGGGGGCCGGGGACAGATACGCAGTATTTT.

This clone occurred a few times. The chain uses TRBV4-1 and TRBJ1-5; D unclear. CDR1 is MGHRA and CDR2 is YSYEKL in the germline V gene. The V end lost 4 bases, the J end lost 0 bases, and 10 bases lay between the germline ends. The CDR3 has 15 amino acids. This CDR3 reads CASSPGQLSNQPQHF. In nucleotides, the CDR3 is TGCGCCAGCAGCCCGGGTCAGCTTAGCAATCAGCCCCAGCATTTT.

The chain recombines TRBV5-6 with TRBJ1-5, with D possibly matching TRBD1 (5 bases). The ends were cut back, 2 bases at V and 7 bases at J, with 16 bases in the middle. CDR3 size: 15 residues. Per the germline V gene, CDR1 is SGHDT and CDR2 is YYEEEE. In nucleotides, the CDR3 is TGTGCCAGCAGCTTATGGGAGGGGTCGGAACAGCCCCAGCATTTT. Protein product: CASSLWEGSEQPQHF. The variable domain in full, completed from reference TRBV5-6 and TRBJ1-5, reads DAGVTQSPTHLIKTRGQQVTLRCSPKSGHDTVSWYQQALGQGPQFIFQYYEEEERQRGNFPDRFSGHQFPNYSSELNVNALLLGDSALYLCASSLWEGSEQPQHFGDGTRLSIL.